This TCR beta chain is drawn from a study of CD8+CD57+ T cells in acquired aplastic anemia. Study background: The DNA of sorted CD4+ and CD8+ cells averaged around 3.2 ug. Study observations and caveats: CD8+ Simpson's diversity did not differ significantly between patients and controls.

This clonotype has only one observation. The antigen remains undetermined. Germline assignment: CDR1 MGHDK and CDR2 SYGVNS. There are 14 residues in the CDR3. Deletions cut 0 bases from V and 7 bases from J, with 10 bases between. CD8+CD57+ cell expansion had been shown by flow cytometry in patients chosen for sequencing. Each patient gave a blood sample that was collected before any therapy had been received. Genomic DNA constituted the template upon which TCR beta VDJ and CDR3 profiling was performed. Each CDR3 protein gets one entry after TCRdb re-called the reads with MiXCR. The repertoire consists of 150,000 to 200,000 distinct CDR3 sequences, with around 50% occurring once and the leading ten covering around 13%.

The chain joins TRBV25-1 to TRBJ2-1, with D maybe TRBD1 (5 bases). Sequencing was done on a sample of sorted CD4+, CD8+, or CD8+CD57+ T cells (not recorded which) from PBMCs. This clonotype originated in a human donor with aplastic anemia. CDR3 residues: CASSEYSNRNEQFF. CDR3 nucleotide sequence: TGTGCCAGCAGTGAATACAGTAACAGGAATGAGCAGTTCTTC.